The sequence of this T cell receptor (beta chain) was determined in a study of CD8 T cells in Susac syndrome (dated by TCRdb to about 2019). About the investigation overall: The study used repertoire sequencing to test whether antigen drove CD8+ T cell activation and differentiation in Susac syndrome. Clonality of the CD8+ T cell repertoire was compared between more than 9 healthy donors, about 14 Susac syndrome patients and roughly 16 multiple sclerosis patients. The research as a whole found: The number of individuals in the TCR sequencing and HLA analysis was acknowledged as relatively small.

As regards this clonotype: There is no known antigen for this receptor. Base quality data are lacking; no much larger clone is found one base away.

V and J are trimmed by 0 bases and 1 base, and the gene matches miss 7 bases of the junction. CDR1 MNHEY and CDR2 SVGAGI are derived from the germline V gene. Spanning cysteine to phenylalanine, the CDR3 consists of 17 amino acids. This entry keeps only the CDR3 DNA: 51 bases, framed from base 1. Peripheral blood CD8+ and CD4+ T cells from healthy donors, Susac syndrome patients and multiple sclerosis patients were profiled by high-throughput TCR beta sequencing. Healthy donors were included as age- and sex-matched controls. Bulk CD8+ and CD4+ T cells were purified by magnetic negative isolation, whereas CD8+ TEMRA cells were enriched by FACS. Blood was collected in EDTA tubes and processed within 24 hours, with PBMCs isolated through density gradient centrifugation. PBMCs intended for TCR sequencing were cryopreserved in liquid nitrogen and thawed later in a water bath at 37 degrees C. A purity of at least 90% was achieved for sorted or isolated CD4+, CD8+ and CD8+ TEMRA cells.

RNA was extracted using the RNeasy kit, and roughly 0.5 to 1 ug of the RNA was reverse transcribed with random hexamers. The immunoSEQ multiplex PCR assay, which covers 54 Vbeta and 13 Jbeta segments, was used to amplify TCR beta CDR3 regions. To correct PCR amplification bias, a synthetic template baseline was used for both primer optimization and computational correction. The source study handled its data this way. Reads were annotated to V, D and J genes per IMGT and analyzed with immunoSEQ Analyzer, keeping only productive sequences. Clonality was computed as one minus Shannon entropy normalized by log2 of the number of productive unique sequences. Public and private clones were assessed among the 100 most prevalent clones of each patient and control. Clones were defined as Susac-specific if absent from the healthy and MS cohorts, from around 1,100 published viral clones and from other ImmuneACCESS disease sequences. TCRdb redid the processing of the public reads, applying fastp at Q25 and MiXCR, and retained in-frame beta chains. Each record represents a unique CDR3 protein, reported with the most common genes and DNA among its rows. TCRdb, not the authors, supplied the V and J calls. This sample gives approximately 100,000 distinct CDR3 sequences in total; 85% to 95% of them show up just once. Approximately 0.12% of the sample rests with the top ten.

In this chain, TRBV6-5 is recombined with TRBJ2-7, and 9 junctional nucleotides match TRBD2. This sequence was found in a human donor in good health. The sequenced material came from CD8+ T cells from PBMCs. The CDR3 is CASSYSRASGTSYEQYF. The bases are TGTGCCAGCAGTTACTCGAGGGCTAGCGGGACGTCCTACGAGCAGTACTTC.